This is a list of T cell receptor beta chains from one sample in a study of OX40 agonist ivuxolimab in advanced cancers. TCRdb's copy holds only in-frame clones and misses some; the assay was immunoSEQ multiplex PCR. The table lists 25,000 to 35,000 clones, 80% to 95% of them singletons. The source material was CD4+ or CD8+ T cells sorted from blood, sampled in a trial of the OX40 agonist ivuxolimab. Receptors originate from an adult with an advanced solid tumor such as melanoma, head and neck, liver or kidney cancer. The conserved cysteine and the conserved F or W are not part of the CDR3 here. The order of the fields is clone size, V gene, J gene, CDR3 protein. Not all rows give a size; the values are once, few, many and, for expanded clones, a class.

clone size: .
V gene: TRBV9
J gene: TRBJ2-3
CDR3 protein: ASTRDGGTDTQY

clone size: .
V gene: TRBV2
J gene: TRBJ2-5
CDR3 protein: ASSVGGRRGPQETQY

clone size: .
V gene: TRBV21-1
J gene: TRBJ1-5
CDR3 protein: ASRKPKGRTTSNQPQH

clone size: .
V gene: TRBV7-2
J gene: TRBJ2-7
CDR3 protein: ASSLGPPGQGSYEQY

clone size: .
V gene: TRBV7-9
J gene: TRBJ2-7
CDR3 protein: ASSQTGKNYEQY

clone size: .
V gene: TRBV13
J gene: TRBJ2-1
CDR3 protein: ASSLPPGQPYNEQF

clone size: .
V gene: TRBV30
J gene: TRBJ1-2
CDR3 protein: AWSVPREAAALSGYT

clone size: .
V gene: TRBV30
J gene: TRBJ1-3
CDR3 protein: AWSDSGNTIY

clone size: .
V gene: TRBV7-6
J gene: TRBJ1-4
CDR3 protein: ASSQGEKLF

clone size: once
V gene: TRBV7-9
J gene: TRBJ2-3
CDR3 protein: ASSPPEPDTQY

clone size: .
V gene: TRBV4-3
J gene: TRBJ2-7
CDR3 protein: ASSQAVHSIYEQY

clone size: .
V gene: TRBV27
J gene: TRBJ2-5
CDR3 protein: ASSGDSDGETQY

clone size: .
V gene: TRBV5-1
J gene: TRBJ1-1
CDR3 protein: ASSIAGTTEAF

clone size: .
V gene: TRBV5-4
J gene: TRBJ2-2
CDR3 protein: ASSLEIIDTGELF

clone size: once
V gene: TRBV27
J gene: TRBJ2-7
CDR3 protein: ASSLRQGSYEQY